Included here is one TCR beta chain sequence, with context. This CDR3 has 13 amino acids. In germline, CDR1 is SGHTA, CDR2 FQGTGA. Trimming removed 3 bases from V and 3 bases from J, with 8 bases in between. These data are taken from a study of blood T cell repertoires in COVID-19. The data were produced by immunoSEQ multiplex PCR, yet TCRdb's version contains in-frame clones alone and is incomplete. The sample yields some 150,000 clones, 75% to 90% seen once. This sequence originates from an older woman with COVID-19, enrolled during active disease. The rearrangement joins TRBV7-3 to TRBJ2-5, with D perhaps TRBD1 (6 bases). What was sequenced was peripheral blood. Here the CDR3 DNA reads TGTGCCAGCAGCTTGGACAGAGAAGAGACCCAGTACTTC. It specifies CASSLDREETQYF.